This TCR beta chain was observed in a study of CD8 T cells in Susac syndrome. Study-wide results and limits: In total CD8+ repertoires, approximately 15 Susac-specific public clones were found, and about 5 in CD8+ TEMRA repertoires. An acknowledgment was made by the study that its TCR sequencing and HLA analysis involved relatively few individuals. Peak Susac CD8+ clonal expansion occurred in TEMRA cells and active patients.

Negative isolation yielded CD8+ and CD4+ T cells; FACS enriched TEMRA cells. Reverse transcription of roughly 0.45 to 1 ug RNA was performed with random hexamers. TCRdb independently ran MiXCR on the immunoSEQ multiplex PCR reads; one entry per CDR3 protein. The table has about 110,000 distinct CDR3 sequences, approximately 94% seen once. A note on this clonotype: Its target is not known.

V was pared by 5 bases and J by 3 bases, with 12 bases of the junction left unmatched. Germline V gene lookup returns CDR1 MNHEY and CDR2 SMNVEV (reference sequence). The CDR3 runs to 17 residues. The source of this sequence is a human donor with Susac syndrome. This sequence joins TRBV27 and TRBJ2-2; TRBD1 matches 7 bases. Sequencing was performed on CD8+ T cells from PBMCs. Here the CDR3 reads CASSLLRQGGYTGELFF. The CDR3, as DNA: TGTGCCAGCAGTCTCCTACGACAGGGTGGCTACACCGGGGAGCTGTTTTTT.